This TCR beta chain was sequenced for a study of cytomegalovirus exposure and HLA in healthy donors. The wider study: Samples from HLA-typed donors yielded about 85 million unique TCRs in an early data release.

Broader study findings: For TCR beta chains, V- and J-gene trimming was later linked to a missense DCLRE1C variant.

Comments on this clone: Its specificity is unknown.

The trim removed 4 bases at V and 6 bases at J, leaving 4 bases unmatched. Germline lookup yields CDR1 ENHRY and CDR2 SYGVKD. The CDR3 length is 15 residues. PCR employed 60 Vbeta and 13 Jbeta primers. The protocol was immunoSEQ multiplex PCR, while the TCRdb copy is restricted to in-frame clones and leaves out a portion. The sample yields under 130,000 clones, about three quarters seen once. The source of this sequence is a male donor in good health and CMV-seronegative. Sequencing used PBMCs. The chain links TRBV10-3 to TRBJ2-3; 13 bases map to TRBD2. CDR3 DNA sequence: TGTGCCATCAGTGTGGGACTAGCGGGATCTGATACGCAGTATTTT. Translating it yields CAISVGLAGSDTQYF.